The 24 T cell receptor beta chains listed next were all sequenced from one sample in a study of T cells in Graves' hyperthyroidism and ophthalmopathy. RNA transcripts served as the template for amplifying TCR beta CDR3 regions. First-round RT-PCR of the TCR CDR3 relied on the HTBI primer set. MiXCR was run by TCRdb on the multiplex PCR reads, yielding one entry per CDR3 protein. In the table there are 640,000 or so distinct CDR3 sequences, 14% of which are singletons. Sequences were obtained from blood. These receptors were collected from a woman aged 18-29 years with Graves' ophthalmopathy.

Only a few counts were recorded for this clonotype. The genes are TRBV20-1 and TRBJ2-1, with TRBD1 matching over 10 bases. This CDR3 is 16 amino acids long. CDR1 is DFQATT, CDR2 SNEGSKA, per germline (reference sequence). Trimming cost V 1 base and J 4 bases; bases outside gene matches: 7. This chain's CDR3 is CSARGIPGQGYNEQFF. Written as DNA, the CDR3 is TGCAGTGCTAGAGGTATCCCGGGACAGGGGTACAATGAGCAGTTCTTC.

In its sample, this clonotype was seen many times. This rearrangement joins TRBV29-1 to TRBJ1-1; D not certain. The ends were cut back, 5 bases at V and 1 base at J, with 8 bases in the middle. Germline CDR1 SQVTM, CDR2 ANQGSEA. The CDR3 has 12 residues. The CDR3 sequence is CSVYRQNTEAFF. The CDR3 coding sequence is TGCAGCGTTTACCGACAGAACACTGAAGCTTTCTTT.

This clonotype was seen at least ten times. The chain is built from TRBV28 and TRBJ1-5, with D possibly matching TRBD1 (6 bases). The V end was cut by 2 bases, the J end by 4 bases, with 12 bases between. Germline-derived CDR1 and CDR2 are MDHEN and SYDVKM. This CDR3 comprises 15 residues. The CDR3 nucleotides read TGTGCCAGCAGTTTACTTGTAGGGGGTAATCAGCCCCAGCATTTT. It codes for CASSLLVGGNQPQHF.

This clonotype was seen a few times. This chain joins TRBV9 and TRBJ2-3; D ambiguous. The CDR3 consists of 13 residues. The V end lost 4 bases, the J end lost 6 bases, and 12 bases lay between the germline ends. CDR1 is SGDLS, CDR2 YYNGEE, per germline. CDR3 in amino acids: CASSPRPGDTQYF. The DNA of the CDR3 is TGTGCCAGCAGCCCAAGACCCGGGGATACGCAGTATTTT.

This clonotype was observed at least ten times. The chain joins TRBV7-9 to TRBJ2-1; the D call may be TRBD1 or TRBD2 (5 bases each). The CDR3 runs 15 residues. Trimming stripped 4 bases from V and 5 bases from J, with 15 bases between. Germline V lookup: CDR1 SEHNR, CDR2 FQNEAQ (reference sequence). The chain's CDR3 is CASSSTGTTHNEQFF. The CDR3, as DNA: TGTGCCAGCAGCTCAACCGGGACCACCCACAATGAGCAGTTCTTC.

Only a few counts were recorded for this clonotype. This sequence joins TRBV9 and TRBJ2-7, with D possibly matching TRBD1 (5 bases). Germline V CDR1 and CDR2: SGDLS, YYNGEE. V was shortened by 0 bases and J by 5 bases, with 18 bases between the two germline ends. The CDR3 has 16 amino acids. CDR3 in amino acids: CASSVAGRQYIDEQYF. The CDR3 DNA sequence: TGTGCCAGCAGCGTAGCTGGCAGACAGTATATCGACGAGCAGTACTTC. Combining the CDR3 with reference TRBV9 and TRBJ2-7 gives the whole variable domain DSGVTQTPKHLITATGQRVTLRCSPRSGDLSVYWYQQSLDQGLQFLIQYYNGEERAKGNILERFSAQQFPDLHSELNLSSLELGDSALYFCASSVAGRQYIDEQYFGPGTRLTVT.

This clonotype showed up many times. The CDR3 DNA reads as TGCAGTGCTAGTTCAGGGTATCGCACAGATACGCAGTATTTT. This gives the protein CSASSGYRTDTQYF. V is TRBV20-1 and J is TRBJ2-3; a possible D gene is TRBD1 (5 bases). V shed 3 bases and J shed 1 base, with 11 bases lying between them. The CDR3 sequence is 14 residues long. Germline CDR1 and CDR2: DFQATT and SNEGSKA (reference sequence).

This clonotype was observed at least ten times. The J gene is TRBJ2-4, the V gene TRBV2; the D gene is possibly TRBD1 (5 bases). The CDR3 loop spans 16 amino acids. V lost 11 bases, J lost 0 bases, and 20 bases lay in between. Germline CDR1 is SNHLY and CDR2 is FYNNEI. This chain's CDR3 is CAGGQGGFLAKNIQYF. The CDR3 DNA follows: TGTGCCGGTGGGCAGGGTGGCTTTCTAGCCAAAAACATTCAGTACTTC.

Only a few counts were recorded for this clonotype. The chain carries TRBV7-6 and TRBJ1-2; 8 bases agree with TRBD1. Germline assignment: CDR1 SGHVS and CDR2 FNYEAQ. The CDR3 has 17 residues. V was pared by 1 base and J by 7 bases, with 14 bases of the junction left unmatched. CDR3 nucleotide sequence: TGTGCCAGCAGCTTAGTAGGGCCAGACAGGGGAGGTGGTGGCTACACCTTC. Its protein is CASSLVGPDRGGGGYTF.

The chain employs TRBV7-9 and TRBJ2-7; 9 bases agree with TRBD1. CDR3 length equals 14 residues. The junction had 4 bases not matched to a gene; V was cut back by 4 bases and J by 3 bases. Germline CDR1 reads SEHNR; CDR2 reads FQNEAQ (reference sequence). The CDR3 DNA reads as TGTGCCAGCAGCTCGTGGGACAGGGACTACGAGCAGTACTTC. This sequence encodes CASSSWDRDYEQYF.

In its sample, this clonotype was seen a few times. In DNA, the CDR3 is TGTGCCAGCAGTGGGACTAGCGACAACACCGGGGAGCTGTTTTTT. Protein sequence: CASSGTSDNTGELFF. The gene calls are TRBV6-1 and TRBJ2-2; 9 nucleotides align to TRBD2. This CDR3 is 15 amino acids long. V was clipped by 4 bases and J by 2 bases; unmatched bases: 2. Germline assignment: CDR1 MNHNS and CDR2 SASEGT.

J is TRBJ1-1 and V is TRBV4-2, with TRBD1 identical over 11 bases. Germline V gene sequence: CDR1 LGHNA, CDR2 YNFKEQ. After removal of 0 bases from V and 5 bases from J, the junction contained 8 bases not matched to a gene. This CDR3 comprises 17 residues. CDR3 residues: CASSQEGQGALITEAFF. The DNA for the CDR3 is TGTGCCAGCAGCCAAGAAGGACAGGGGGCGCTGATAACTGAAGCTTTCTTT.

The CDR3 DNA follows: TGTGCCGCCCGGGGTTCAGCGGGCGAAAAACTGTTTTTT. Translating it yields CAARGSAGEKLFF. This chain uses TRBV2 with TRBJ1-4, with D unresolved. Per the germline V gene, CDR1 is SNHLY and CDR2 is FYNNEI. The CDR3 extends over 13 amino acids. Trimming shortened V by 11 bases and J by 8 bases, and 18 bases separated the two germline ends.

This clonotype was found many times. J is TRBJ1-1 and V is TRBV11-2; D is possibly TRBD1 (5 bases). Germline V gives CDR1 SGHAT, CDR2 FQNNGV. The CDR3 contains 13 residues. V lost 8 bases and J lost 2, with 12 bases in between. The CDR3 spells CASGQGPNTEAFF. The CDR3 DNA sequence: TGTGCCAGCGGGCAGGGCCCTAACACTGAAGCTTTCTTT.

Ten or more counts support this clonotype. The V call is TRBV28, the J call TRBJ2-1; 13 nucleotides match TRBD2. Looked up from germline, CDR1 is MDHEN and CDR2 is SYDVKM. This CDR3 spans 14 amino acids. V was clipped by 6 bases and J by 8 bases; unmatched bases: 4. CDR3 in amino acids: CASRWTSGRHEQFF. Here the CDR3 DNA reads TGTGCCAGCAGATGGACTAGCGGGAGACATGAGCAGTTCTTC.

This clonotype was observed at least ten times. This chain links TRBV3-1 with TRBJ1-1, with D possibly TRBD1 on 5 matching bases. CDR1 and CDR2 (germline): LGHDT, YNNKEL (reference sequence). Trimming stripped 1 base from V and 6 bases from J, with 18 bases between. The CDR3 is made up of 16 amino acids. In DNA form, the CDR3 reads TGTGCCAGCAGCCAAGGCAGGGTGGGGCGGGGCGCTGAAGCTTTCTTT. Translating it yields CASSQGRVGRGAEAFF.

This clonotype was seen more than once but under ten times. The gene calls are TRBV30 and TRBJ2-7, with 7 bases fitting TRBD2. V dropped 0 bases and J dropped 2; count of bases not matched to a gene: 4. Germline CDR1 GTSNPN, CDR2 SVGIG (reference sequence). The length of the CDR3 is 14 residues. This CDR3 reads CAWSVQAGPYEQYF. The CDR3 DNA sequence: TGTGCCTGGAGTGTACAAGCGGGGCCCTACGAGCAGTACTTC.

The rearrangement joins TRBV7-9 to TRBJ1-5; D unresolved. The germline CDR1 and CDR2 sequences are SEHNR and FQNEAQ (reference sequence). The CDR3 totals 16 residues. The germline V and J ends were trimmed by 0 bases and 4 bases, with 13 bases remaining between them. CDR3 nucleotide sequence: TGTGCCAGCAGCTTAGCGAAAAGGGTTCCTAATCAGCCCCAGCATTTT. This translates into CASSLAKRVPNQPQHF. Full variable domain (outside the CDR3, taken from reference TRBV7-9 and TRBJ1-5): DTGVSQNPRHKITKRGQNVTFRCDPISEHNRLYWYRQTLGQGPEFLTYFQNEAQLEKSRLLSDRFSAERPKGSFSTLEIQRTEQGDSAMYLCASSLAKRVPNQPQHFGDGTRLSIL.

Comments on this clonotype: At one of its ends the junction is not consistent with the germline gene, which may arise from a read error. The chain employs TRBV7-9 and TRBJ2-1; 8 bases map to TRBD2. The germline gives CDR1 SEHNR, CDR2 FQNEAQ (reference sequence). The CDR3 sequence is 15 residues long. This CDR3 is CASRPSGSSNNEQFF. CDR3 bases: TGTGCCAGCAGACCCAGCGGGAGCTCCAACAATGAGCAGTTCTTC.

This clonotype was detected a few times. This chain joins TRBV19 and TRBJ1-2; maybe TRBD1 (5 bases). Between the trimmed V and J ends, which lost 2 bases and 3 bases, there was a span of 10 bases. This CDR3 spans 14 amino acids. The germline gives CDR1 LNHDA, CDR2 SQIVND (reference sequence). The CDR3 reads CASSIQGADYGYTF. In DNA form, the CDR3 reads TGTGCCAGTAGTATACAGGGCGCGGACTATGGCTACACCTTC.

Worth noting for this clonotype: Since a much larger clone is just one base distant, this may be a read error. The chain recombines TRBV15 with TRBJ1-1; D is perhaps TRBD1 (6 bases). Between the trimmed V and J ends, which lost 9 bases and 4 bases, there was a span of 15 bases. The CDR3 has 13 residues. CDR1 and CDR2 (germline): LNHNV, YYDKDF (reference sequence). The CDR3 DNA reads as TGTGCCACTGGAGGGGGAGGCGGCACTGAAGCTTTCTTT. It specifies CATGGGGGTEAFF.

The genes are TRBV9 and TRBJ1-5, with D possibly TRBD1 on 6 matching bases. Germline V gives CDR1 SGDLS, CDR2 YYNGEE. V was cut by 4 bases and J by 7 bases, with 18 bases left in between. The CDR3 runs 15 residues. The CDR3 DNA sequence: TGTGCCAGCAGCCGTGGGGCGGAGGGGGACCAGCCCCAGCATTTT. Protein: CASSRGAEGDQPQHF.

At least ten counts were recorded for this clonotype. This chain links TRBV27 with TRBJ1-2, with 10 bases matching TRBD1. The CDR3 length is 16 residues. V lost 5 bases to trimming and J lost 8 bases; unmatched junction nucleotides: 14. Germline V gene sequence: CDR1 MNHEY, CDR2 SMNVEV (reference sequence). The CDR3: CASSPIRLRDRGGYTF. Written as DNA, the CDR3 is TGTGCCAGCAGTCCGATACGGCTCCGGGACAGGGGCGGCTACACCTTC.

In this sample, this clonotype turned up a few times. The J gene is TRBJ2-2, the V gene TRBV3-1; either TRBD1 or TRBD2 may supply D (5 bases each). The V and J ends lost 5 bases and 4 bases respectively, with 20 bases between them. The CDR3 is 17 amino acids. Germline lookup yields CDR1 LGHDT and CDR2 YNNKEL (reference sequence). Here the CDR3 DNA reads TGTGCCAGCAGCTACCTCAATCATCGGGGCGGCACCGGGGAGCTGTTTTTT. The encoded protein is CASSYLNHRGGTGELFF.